One T cell receptor (beta chain) is described in this entry. Germline V gives CDR1 SGDLS, CDR2 YYNGEE. The CDR3 length is 18 residues. V lost 4 bases to trimming and J lost 8 bases; unmatched junction nucleotides: 16. This entry belongs to a study of blood T cell repertoires in COVID-19. At the level of the study: Samples came from the United States, Italy and Spain, spanning acute and convalescent COVID-19. The cDNA or gDNA used as material had been derived from T cells, B-cell-depleted T cells, or PBMCs.

Methods used by the authors: Amplification with reference gene primers provided the estimates of nucleated cell counts. The data were produced by immunoSEQ multiplex PCR, yet TCRdb's version contains in-frame clones alone and is incomplete. The V and J calls and clone size were taken over from that table, and D and trimming were inferred from the DNA. The table records over 200,000 clones, 86% of them present only once. This chain links TRBV9 with TRBJ2-1; 12 nucleotides line up with TRBD2. This receptor was obtained from a woman aged 25 to 39 who had recovered from COVID-19. Sequenced: peripheral blood. For the CDR3, the DNA is TGTGCCAGCAGCCCCAGGGCTAGCGGGGGGGTCAGGCGGGATGAGCAGTTCTTC. It yields the protein CASSPRASGGVRRDEQFF.